This TCR beta chain was observed in a study of cytomegalovirus exposure and HLA in healthy donors. The trim removed 4 bases at V and 6 bases at J, leaving 9 bases unmatched. CDR3 length: 14 amino acids. CDR1 GTSNPN and CDR2 SVGIG come from the germline V gene (reference sequence). General observations from the study: While the bulk of TCR sequences proved rare, some public TCRs turned up in many donors.

Profiling relied on immunoSEQ multiplex PCR, and the TCRdb table lists in-frame clones only, not all of them. Found here are more than 300,000 clones, roughly 90% of them singletons; the top ten hold roughly 0.83%. To note about this clone: Its antigen is unknown.

The receptor was isolated from a woman under 30 in good health and CMV-seronegative. The rearrangement links TRBV30 to TRBJ2-1, with TRBD2 identical over 7 bases. The sample was PBMCs. This chain's CDR3 is CAWKPAGELNEQFF. CDR3 DNA: TGTGCCTGGAAACCTGCGGGAGAGCTCAATGAGCAGTTCTTC.